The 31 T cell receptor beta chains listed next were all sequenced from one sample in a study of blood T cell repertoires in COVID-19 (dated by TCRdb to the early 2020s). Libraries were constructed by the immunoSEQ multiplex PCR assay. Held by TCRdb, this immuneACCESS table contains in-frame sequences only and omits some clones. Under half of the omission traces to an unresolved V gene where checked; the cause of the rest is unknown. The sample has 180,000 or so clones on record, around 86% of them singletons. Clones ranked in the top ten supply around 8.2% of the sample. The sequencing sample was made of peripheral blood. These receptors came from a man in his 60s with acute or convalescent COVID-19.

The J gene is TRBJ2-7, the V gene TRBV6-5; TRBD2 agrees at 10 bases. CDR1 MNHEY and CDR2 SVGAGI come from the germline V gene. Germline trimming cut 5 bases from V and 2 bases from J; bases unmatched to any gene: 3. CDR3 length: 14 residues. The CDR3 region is CASSTSGIPYEQYF. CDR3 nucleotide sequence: TGTGCCAGCAGTACTAGCGGGATCCCCTACGAGCAGTACTTC.

The CDR3 protein is CASSYGLGDYEQYF. Written as DNA, the CDR3 is TGTGCCAGCAGCTACGGACTAGGGGACTACGAGCAGTACTTC. The chain employs TRBV14 and TRBJ2-7; TRBD2 matches at 7 bases. V lost 5 bases to trimming and J lost 3 bases; unmatched junction nucleotides: 7. Germline-derived CDR1 and CDR2 are SGHDN and FVKESK. This CDR3 is built from 14 residues.

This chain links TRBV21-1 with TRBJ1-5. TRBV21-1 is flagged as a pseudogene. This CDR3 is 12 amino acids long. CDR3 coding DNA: TGTGCCAGCAGCAAAATAAATCAGCCCCAGCATTTT. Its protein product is CASSKINQPQHF.

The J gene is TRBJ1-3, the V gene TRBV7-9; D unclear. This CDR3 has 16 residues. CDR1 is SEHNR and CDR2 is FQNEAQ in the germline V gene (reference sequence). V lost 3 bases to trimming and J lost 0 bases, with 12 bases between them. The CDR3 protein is CASSFPGVPSGNTIYF. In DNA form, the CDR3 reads TGTGCCAGCAGCTTTCCGGGAGTCCCCTCTGGAAACACCATATATTTT.

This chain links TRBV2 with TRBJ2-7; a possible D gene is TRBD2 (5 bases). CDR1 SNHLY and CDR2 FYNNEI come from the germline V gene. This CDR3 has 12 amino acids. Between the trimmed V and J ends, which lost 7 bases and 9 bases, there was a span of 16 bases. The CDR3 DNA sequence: TGTGCCAGCACCGAAGCGGCCCCTAGGCAGTACTTC. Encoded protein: CASTEAAPRQYF.

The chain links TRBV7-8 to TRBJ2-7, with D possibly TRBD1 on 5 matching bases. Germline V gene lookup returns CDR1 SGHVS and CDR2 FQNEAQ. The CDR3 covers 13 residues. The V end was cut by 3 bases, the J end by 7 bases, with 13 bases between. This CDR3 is CASSFLGQGEQYF. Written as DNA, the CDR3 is TGTGCCAGCAGCTTCCTAGGACAAGGGGAGCAGTACTTC.

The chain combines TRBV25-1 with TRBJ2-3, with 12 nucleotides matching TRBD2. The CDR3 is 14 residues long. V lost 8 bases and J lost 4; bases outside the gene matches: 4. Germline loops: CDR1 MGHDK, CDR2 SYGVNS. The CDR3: CASSSGRVPDTQYF. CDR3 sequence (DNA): TGTGCCAGCTCTAGCGGGAGGGTCCCAGATACGCAGTATTTT.

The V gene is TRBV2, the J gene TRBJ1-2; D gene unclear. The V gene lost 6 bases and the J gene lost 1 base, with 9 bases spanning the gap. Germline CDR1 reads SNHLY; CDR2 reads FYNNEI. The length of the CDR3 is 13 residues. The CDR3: CASSRDINYGYTF. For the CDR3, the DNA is TGTGCCAGCAGCCGGGATATTAACTATGGCTACACCTTC.

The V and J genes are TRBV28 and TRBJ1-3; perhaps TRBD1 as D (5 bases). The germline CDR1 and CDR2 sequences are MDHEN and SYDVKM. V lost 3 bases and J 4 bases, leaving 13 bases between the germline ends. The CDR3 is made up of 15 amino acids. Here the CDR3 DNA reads TGTGCCAGCAGTTTTGTGCGGGGCGAAGGAAACACCATATATTTT. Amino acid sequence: CASSFVRGEGNTIYF.

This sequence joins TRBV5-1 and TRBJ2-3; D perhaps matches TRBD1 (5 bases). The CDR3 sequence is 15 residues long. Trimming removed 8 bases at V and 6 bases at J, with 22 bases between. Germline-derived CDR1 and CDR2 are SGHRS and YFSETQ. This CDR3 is CASHQGLLDGDTQYF. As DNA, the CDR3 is TGCGCCAGTCACCAGGGCCTCCTCGACGGGGATACGCAGTATTTT.

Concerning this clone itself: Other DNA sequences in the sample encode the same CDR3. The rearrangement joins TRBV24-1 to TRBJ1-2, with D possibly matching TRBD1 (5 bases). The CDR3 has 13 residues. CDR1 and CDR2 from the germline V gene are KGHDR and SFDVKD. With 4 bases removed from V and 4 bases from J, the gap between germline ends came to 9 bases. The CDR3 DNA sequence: TGTGCCACCAGTGACCTCGACAGCTATGGCTACACCTTC. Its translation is CATSDLDSYGYTF.

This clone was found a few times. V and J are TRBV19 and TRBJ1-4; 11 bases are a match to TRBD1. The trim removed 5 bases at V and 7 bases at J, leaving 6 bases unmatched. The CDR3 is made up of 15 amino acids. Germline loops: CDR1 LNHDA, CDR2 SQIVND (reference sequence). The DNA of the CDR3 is TGTGCCAGTAGTGCTAGGACAGGGGGCATTGAAAAACTGTTTTTT. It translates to CASSARTGGIEKLFF.

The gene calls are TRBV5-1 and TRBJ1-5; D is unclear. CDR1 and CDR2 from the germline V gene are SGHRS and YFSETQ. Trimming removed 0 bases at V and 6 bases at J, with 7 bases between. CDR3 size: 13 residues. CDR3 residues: CASSLGSGQPQHF. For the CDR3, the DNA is TGCGCCAGCAGCTTGGGATCAGGTCAGCCCCAGCATTTT.

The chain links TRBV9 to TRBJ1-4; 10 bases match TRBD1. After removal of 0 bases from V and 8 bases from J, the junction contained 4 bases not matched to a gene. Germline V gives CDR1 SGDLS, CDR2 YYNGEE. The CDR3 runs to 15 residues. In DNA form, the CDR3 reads TGTGCCAGCAGCGTAGAAGGGACAGGGGAGGAAAAACTGTTTTTT. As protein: CASSVEGTGEEKLFF.

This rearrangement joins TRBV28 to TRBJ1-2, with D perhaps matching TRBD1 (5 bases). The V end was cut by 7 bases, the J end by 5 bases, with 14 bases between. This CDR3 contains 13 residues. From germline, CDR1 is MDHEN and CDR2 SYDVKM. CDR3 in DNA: TGTGCCAGCAAGTTGAAGGGGAGGTATGGCTACACCTTC. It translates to CASKLKGRYGYTF.

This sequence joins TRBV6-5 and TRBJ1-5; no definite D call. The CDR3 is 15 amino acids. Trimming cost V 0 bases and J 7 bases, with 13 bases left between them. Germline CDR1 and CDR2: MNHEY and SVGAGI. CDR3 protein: CASSYSAGGMQPQHF. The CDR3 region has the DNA TGTGCCAGCAGTTACTCTGCGGGTGGGATGCAGCCCCAGCATTTT.

DNA for the CDR3: TGTGCCTGGACCGGGACAGGGAGGGCAGATACGCAGTATTTT. Translation: CAWTGTGRADTQYF. The chain employs TRBV30 and TRBJ2-3, with TRBD1 matching over 9 bases. The CDR3 is made up of 14 amino acids. J was trimmed by 4 bases and V by 4 bases; bases with no gene match: 6. Germline CDR1 reads GTSNPN; CDR2 reads SVGIG (reference sequence).

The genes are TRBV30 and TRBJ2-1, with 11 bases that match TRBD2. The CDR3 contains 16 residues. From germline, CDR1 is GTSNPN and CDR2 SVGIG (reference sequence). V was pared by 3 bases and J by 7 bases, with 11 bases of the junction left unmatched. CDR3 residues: CAWSGIAGGPGNEQFF. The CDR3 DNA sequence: TGTGCCTGGAGCGGGATAGCGGGAGGGCCAGGAAATGAGCAGTTCTTC. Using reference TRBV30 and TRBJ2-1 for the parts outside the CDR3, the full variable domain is SQTIHQWPATLVQPVGSPLSLECTVEGTSNPNLYWYRQAAGRGLQLLFYSVGIGQISSEVPQNLSASRPQDRQFILSSKKLLLSDSGFYLCAWSGIAGGPGNEQFFGPGTRLTVL.

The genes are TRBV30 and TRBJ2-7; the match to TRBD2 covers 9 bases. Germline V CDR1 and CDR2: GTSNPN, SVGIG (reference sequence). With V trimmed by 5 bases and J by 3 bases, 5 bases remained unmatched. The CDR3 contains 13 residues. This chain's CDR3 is CAWAGGRLYEQYF. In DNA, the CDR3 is TGTGCCTGGGCGGGGGGGCGTCTCTACGAGCAGTACTTC. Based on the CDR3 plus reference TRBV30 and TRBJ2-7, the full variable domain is SQTIHQWPATLVQPVGSPLSLECTVEGTSNPNLYWYRQAAGRGLQLLFYSVGIGQISSEVPQNLSASRPQDRQFILSSKKLLLSDSGFYLCAWAGGRLYEQYFGPGTRLTVT.

DNA for the CDR3: TGCGCCAGCAGTGAGTCGCGGACTAGCGGCTACAATGAGCAGTTCTTC. It is translated as CASSESRTSGYNEQFF. The chain has TRBV10-2 and TRBJ2-1, with 10 bases identical to TRBD2. The germline V gene has CDR1 WSHSY and CDR2 SAAADI. CDR3 length: 16 residues. The V segment lost 0 bases and the J segment 3 bases; nucleotides outside the gene matches: 2.

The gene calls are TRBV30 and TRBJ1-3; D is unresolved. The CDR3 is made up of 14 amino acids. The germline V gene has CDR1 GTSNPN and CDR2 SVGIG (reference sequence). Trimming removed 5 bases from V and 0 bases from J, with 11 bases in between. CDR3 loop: CAWASGYSGNTIYF. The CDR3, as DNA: TGTGCCTGGGCCTCCGGGTACTCTGGAAACACCATATATTTT. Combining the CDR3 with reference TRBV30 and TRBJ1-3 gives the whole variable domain SQTIHQWPATLVQPVGSPLSLECTVEGTSNPNLYWYRQAAGRGLQLLFYSVGIGQISSEVPQNLSASRPQDRQFILSSKKLLLSDSGFYLCAWASGYSGNTIYFGEGSWLTVV.

The CDR3 DNA reads as TGTGCCAGCAGCTTCGATCCGGGGACTAGCGGGAGTGGTGAGCAGTTCTTC. Protein sequence: CASSFDPGTSGSGEQFF. J is TRBJ2-1 and V is TRBV11-3; TRBD2 matches at 14 bases. Germline V gene sequence: CDR1 SGHNT, CDR2 YENEEA. The CDR3 is 17 residues long. Losses at the gene ends were 3 bases for V and 9 bases for J; bases not matched to a gene: 10.

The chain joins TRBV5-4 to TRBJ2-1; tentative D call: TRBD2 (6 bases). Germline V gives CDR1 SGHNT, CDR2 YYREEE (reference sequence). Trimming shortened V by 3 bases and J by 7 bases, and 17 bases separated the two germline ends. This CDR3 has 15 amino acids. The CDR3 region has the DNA TGTGCCAGCAGCTGGGGTGGAGGGGTCAATAATGAGCAGTTCTTC. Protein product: CASSWGGGVNNEQFF.

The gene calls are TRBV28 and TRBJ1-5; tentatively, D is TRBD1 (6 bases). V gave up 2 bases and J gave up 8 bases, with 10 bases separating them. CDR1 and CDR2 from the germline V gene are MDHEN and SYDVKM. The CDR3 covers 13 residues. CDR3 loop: CASSLGRGKPQHF. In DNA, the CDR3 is TGTGCCAGCAGTTTAGGTAGGGGGAAGCCCCAGCATTTT.

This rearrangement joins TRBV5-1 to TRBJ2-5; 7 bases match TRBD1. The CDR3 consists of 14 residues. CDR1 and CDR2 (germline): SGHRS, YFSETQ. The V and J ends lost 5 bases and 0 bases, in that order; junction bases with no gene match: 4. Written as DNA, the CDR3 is TGCGCCAGCAGGTCCGGGACAGACCAAGAGACCCAGTACTTC. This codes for CASRSGTDQETQYF.

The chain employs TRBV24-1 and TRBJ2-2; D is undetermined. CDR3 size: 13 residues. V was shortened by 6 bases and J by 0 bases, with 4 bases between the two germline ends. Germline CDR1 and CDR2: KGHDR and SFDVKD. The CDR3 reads CATSTANTGELFF. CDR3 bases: TGTGCCACCAGTACAGCGAACACCGGGGAGCTGTTTTTT.

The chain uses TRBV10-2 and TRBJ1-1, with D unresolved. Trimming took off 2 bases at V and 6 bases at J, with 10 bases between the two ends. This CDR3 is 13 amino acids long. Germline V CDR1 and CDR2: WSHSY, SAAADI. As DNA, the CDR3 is TGCGCCAGCAGTGAGAGAACAGCCTCTGAAGCTTTCTTT. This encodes CASSERTASEAFF.

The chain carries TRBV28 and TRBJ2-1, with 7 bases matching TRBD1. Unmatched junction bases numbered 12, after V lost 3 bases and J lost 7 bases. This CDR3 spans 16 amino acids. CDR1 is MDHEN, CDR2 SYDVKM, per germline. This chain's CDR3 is CASSFRLGRGKNEQFF. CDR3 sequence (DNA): TGTGCCAGCAGTTTCCGCCTGGGCAGGGGGAAAAATGAGCAGTTCTTC.

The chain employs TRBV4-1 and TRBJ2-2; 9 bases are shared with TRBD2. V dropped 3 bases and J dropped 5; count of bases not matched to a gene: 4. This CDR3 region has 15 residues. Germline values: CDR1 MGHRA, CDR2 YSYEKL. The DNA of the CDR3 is TGCGCCAGCAGCCATAGCGGGAGTTGGACCGGGGAGCTGTTTTTT. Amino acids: CASSHSGSWTGELFF.

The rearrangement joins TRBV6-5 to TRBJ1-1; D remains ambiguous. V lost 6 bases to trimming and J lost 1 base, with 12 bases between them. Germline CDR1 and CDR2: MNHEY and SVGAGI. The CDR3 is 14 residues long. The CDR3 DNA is TGTGCCAGCAGGGTAGAACAGAGGAACACTGAAGCTTTCTTT. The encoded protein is CASRVEQRNTEAFF.

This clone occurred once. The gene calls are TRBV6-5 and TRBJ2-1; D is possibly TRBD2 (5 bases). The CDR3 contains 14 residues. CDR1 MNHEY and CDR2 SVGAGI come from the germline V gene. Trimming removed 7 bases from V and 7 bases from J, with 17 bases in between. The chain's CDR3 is CASKVIASSNEQFF. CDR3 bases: TGTGCCAGCAAGGTCATAGCGAGCTCAAATGAGCAGTTCTTC.